This TCR beta chain comes out of a study of CD8+ T cells in alopecia areata (dated by TCRdb to 2016 to 2018). For context, the study as a whole: Treated patients were enrolled in an open-label pilot trial of oral tofacitinib, 5 to 10 mg twice daily, for moderate-to-severe alopecia areata. Tofacitinib-treated patients had biopsies at baseline and at 4 and 24 weeks of treatment, with a later scalp biopsy in several patients. Amplification of TCRbeta CDR3 regions was done by immunoSEQ multiplex PCR using 35 Vbeta forward primers and 13 Jbeta reverse primers. Scalp clonality was compared among normal scalp (n=4), patchy alopecia areata scalp (n=8), and alopecia totalis/universalis scalp (n=8). Patients stayed on tofacitinib for 6 to 18 months and then had 6 months of follow-up off drug so that delayed response and recurrence could be assessed. The study used high-throughput TCRbeta sequencing to examine T cell clonal expansion in alopecia areata, in both the C3H/HeJ mouse model and human patients. RNA was obtained with the PAXgene miRNA kit for fixed scalp, the miRNeasy kit for PBMCs, and the RNeasy kit for mouse skin. In treated patients, disease severity was measured using the SALT score, which gives the percentage of scalp surface area affected. Human TCRbeta sequencing covered scalp tissue and sorted CD4+ and CD8+ peripheral blood T cells from patchy and totalis/universalis alopecia areata patients and healthy controls.

This clone appeared a few times. It has no known antigen specificity. No base quality values were provided; no much bigger clone lies one nucleotide off. The sample's time point label, decoded: around 22 weeks on oral tofacitinib. The treatment or condition label, as the study defines it: oral pan-JAK inhibitor, 5-10 mg twice daily. Lesional scalp punch biopsies and peripheral blood were collected from alopecia areata patients. After PBMCs were isolated by density centrifugation and stained for CD3, CD4 and CD8, a FACSAria was used to sort CD4+ and CD8+ T cells. The CDR3 sequence holds 13 residues, the cysteine and phenylalanine included. The DNA shown is the 39-base CDR3, in frame from base 1. CDR1 SQVTM and CDR2 ANQGSEA were looked up in the germline V gene. V gives up 8 bases and J gives up 0 bases, and the segment between their germline ends measures 12 bases. The protocol used for the library was the immunoSEQ multiplex PCR assay. For TCR sequencing, RNA was extracted from every sample and reverse transcribed into cDNA to serve as template. First-strand cDNA was synthesized using SuperScript III with a 2:1 mix of oligo-dT and random hexamers. A synthetic immune receptor repertoire was used to assess amplification bias, and residual bias was removed computationally. The paper's processing steps were these. Raw reads were preprocessed to remove errors, and CDR3 was defined according to IMGT conventions as the region from the conserved cysteine to phenylalanine. Clonality was computed as 1 minus the Shannon entropy, with the entropy normalized by log2 of the number of productive unique TCRs. CD4 or CD8 identity of scalp clones was inferred by cross-referencing scalp TCRbeta sequences with sorted blood CD4 and CD8 repertoires. The source is immuneACCESS, and TCRdb retained only in-frame sequences with V and J called. Part of the clones is not carried over; for the studies checked, unresolved V genes explain less than half of this, and the remainder is unexplained. From that table come the V and J calls and clone size; the DNA was used to work out D and trimming. Counted in this sample were under 350,000 clones; roughly 50% of them appeared once. Under 2% of the sample lies in the top ten.

The full study reports these points: Tofacitinib significantly decreased scalp clonality and the number of expanded CD8+ clones among the top 100 scalp clones. During tofacitinib treatment, many expanded lesional clones stuck around in both scalp and blood, and this persistence may partly explain why relapse happens after treatment is stopped. Because the treated cohort was small and had only one nonresponder, larger studies are needed to examine links between baseline CD8+ expansion and response. TCR sequences shared between patients were less clear than in mice, possibly partly because of HLA diversity in the patient population. Compared with normal scalp, lesional scalp, particularly in alopecia totalis/universalis, had higher clonality and more expanded CD8+ clones, which suggests antigenic drive. Unlike mouse skin, which is dominated by gammadelta T cells, normal human skin has resident alphabeta T cells that are also sequenced, and this complicates analysis of the scalp TCR repertoire.

This sequence originates from a human donor with alopecia areata. The chain is made from TRBV29-1 and TRBJ2-3; a tentative D call is TRBD2 (5 bases match). The starting material was CD4+ T cells sorted from blood, obtained at week 24, from a patient treated with tofacitinib. The nucleotide sequence is TGCAGCCATCTTTCGGGGAGCACAGATACGCAGTATTTT. Its amino acids are CSHLSGSTDTQYF.